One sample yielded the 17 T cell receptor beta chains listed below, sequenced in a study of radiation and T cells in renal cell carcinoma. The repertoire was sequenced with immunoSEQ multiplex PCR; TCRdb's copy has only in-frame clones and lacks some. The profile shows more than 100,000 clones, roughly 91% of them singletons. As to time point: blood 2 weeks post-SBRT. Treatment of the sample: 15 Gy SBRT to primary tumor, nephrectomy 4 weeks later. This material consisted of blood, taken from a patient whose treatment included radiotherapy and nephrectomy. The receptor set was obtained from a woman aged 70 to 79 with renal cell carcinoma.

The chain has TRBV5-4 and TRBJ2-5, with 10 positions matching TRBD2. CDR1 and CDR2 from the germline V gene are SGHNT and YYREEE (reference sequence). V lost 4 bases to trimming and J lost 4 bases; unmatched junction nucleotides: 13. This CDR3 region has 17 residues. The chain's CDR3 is CASSARRNSGGRETQYF. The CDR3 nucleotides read TGTGCCAGCAGCGCCCGGCGGAATAGCGGGGGGCGAGAGACCCAGTACTTC.

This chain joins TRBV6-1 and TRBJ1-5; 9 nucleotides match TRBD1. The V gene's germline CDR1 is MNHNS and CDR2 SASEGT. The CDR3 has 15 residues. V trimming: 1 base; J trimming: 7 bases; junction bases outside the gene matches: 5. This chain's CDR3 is CASSEEGQGRQPQHF. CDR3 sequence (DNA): TGTGCCAGCAGTGAAGAGGGACAGGGACGACAGCCCCAGCATTTT.

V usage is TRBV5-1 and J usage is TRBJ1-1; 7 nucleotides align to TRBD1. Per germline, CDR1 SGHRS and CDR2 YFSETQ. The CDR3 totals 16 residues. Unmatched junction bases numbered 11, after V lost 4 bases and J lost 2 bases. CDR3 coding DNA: TGCGCCAGCAGCCAGGGACAGACTATCCTTAACACTGAAGCTTTCTTT. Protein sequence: CASSQGQTILNTEAFF.

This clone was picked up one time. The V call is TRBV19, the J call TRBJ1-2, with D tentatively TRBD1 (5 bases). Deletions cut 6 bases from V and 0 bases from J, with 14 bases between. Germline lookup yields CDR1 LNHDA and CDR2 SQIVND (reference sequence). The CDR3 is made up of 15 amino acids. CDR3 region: CASSNSRTPNYGYTF. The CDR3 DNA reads TGTGCCAGTAGCAATTCCAGGACACCTAACTATGGCTACACCTTC.

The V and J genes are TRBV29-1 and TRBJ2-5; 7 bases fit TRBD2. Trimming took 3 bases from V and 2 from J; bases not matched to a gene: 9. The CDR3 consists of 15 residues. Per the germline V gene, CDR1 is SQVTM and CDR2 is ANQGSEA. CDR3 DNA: TGCAGCGTTGAGGTAGGACTAGGACGGCAAGAGACCCAGTACTTC. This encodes CSVEVGLGRQETQYF. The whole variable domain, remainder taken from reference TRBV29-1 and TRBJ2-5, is SAVISQKPSRDICQRGTSLTIQCQVDSQVTMMFWYRQQPGQSLTLIATANQGSEATYESGFVIDKFPISRPNLTFSTLTVSNMSPEDSSIYLCSVEVGLGRQETQYFGPGTRLLVL.

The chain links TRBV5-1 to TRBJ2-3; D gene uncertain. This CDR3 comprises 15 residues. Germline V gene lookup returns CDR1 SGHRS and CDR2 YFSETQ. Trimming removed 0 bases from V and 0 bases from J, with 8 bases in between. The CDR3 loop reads CASSLARPSTDTQYF. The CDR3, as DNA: TGCGCCAGCAGCTTGGCCCGACCTAGCACAGATACGCAGTATTTT.

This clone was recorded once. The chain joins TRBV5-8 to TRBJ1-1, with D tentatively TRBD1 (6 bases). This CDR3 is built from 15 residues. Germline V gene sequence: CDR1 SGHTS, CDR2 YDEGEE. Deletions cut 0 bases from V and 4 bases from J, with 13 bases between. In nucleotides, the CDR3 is TGTGCCAGCAGCTTGGCCTGGGGGGCGAGCACTGAAGCTTTCTTT. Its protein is CASSLAWGASTEAFF.

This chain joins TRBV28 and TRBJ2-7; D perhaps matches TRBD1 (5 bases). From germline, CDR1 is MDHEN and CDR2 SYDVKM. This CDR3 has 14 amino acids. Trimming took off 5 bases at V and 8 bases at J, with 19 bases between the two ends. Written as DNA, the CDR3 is TGTGCCAGCAGTGGATCAAAGGCTTGGGGCCAGCAGTACTTC. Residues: CASSGSKAWGQQYF.

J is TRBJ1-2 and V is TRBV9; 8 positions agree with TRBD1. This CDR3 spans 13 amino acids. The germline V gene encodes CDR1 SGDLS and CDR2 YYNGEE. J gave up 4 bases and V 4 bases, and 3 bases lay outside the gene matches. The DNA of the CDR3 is TGTGCCAGCAGCCACGGGACAGGCTATGGCTACACCTTC. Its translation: CASSHGTGYGYTF.

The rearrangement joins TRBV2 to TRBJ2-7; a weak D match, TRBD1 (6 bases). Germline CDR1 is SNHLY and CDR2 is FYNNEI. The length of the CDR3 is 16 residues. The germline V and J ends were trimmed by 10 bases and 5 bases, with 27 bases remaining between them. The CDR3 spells CAITLRQGRNIDEQYF. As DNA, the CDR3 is TGTGCCATCACCCTGCGCCAGGGGCGCAACATCGACGAGCAGTACTTC.

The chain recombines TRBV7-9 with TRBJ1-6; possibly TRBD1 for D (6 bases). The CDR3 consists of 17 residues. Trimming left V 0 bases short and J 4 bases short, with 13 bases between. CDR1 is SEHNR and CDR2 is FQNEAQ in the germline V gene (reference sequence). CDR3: CASSLALRDTYNSPLHF. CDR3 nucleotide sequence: TGTGCCAGCAGCTTAGCGCTACGGGACACTTATAATTCACCCCTCCACTTT.

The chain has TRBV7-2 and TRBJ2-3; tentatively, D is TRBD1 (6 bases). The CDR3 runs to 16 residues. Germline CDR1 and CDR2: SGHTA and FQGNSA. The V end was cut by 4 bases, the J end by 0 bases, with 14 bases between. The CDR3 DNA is TGTGCCAGCAGCTACCAGGGGTCACTGAGCACAGATACGCAGTATTTT. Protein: CASSYQGSLSTDTQYF.

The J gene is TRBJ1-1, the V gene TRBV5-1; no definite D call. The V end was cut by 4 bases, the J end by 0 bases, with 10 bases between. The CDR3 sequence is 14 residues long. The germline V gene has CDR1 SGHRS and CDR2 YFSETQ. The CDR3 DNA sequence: TGCGCCAGCAGCCTAGGGCACGTGAACACTGAAGCTTTCTTT. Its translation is CASSLGHVNTEAFF.

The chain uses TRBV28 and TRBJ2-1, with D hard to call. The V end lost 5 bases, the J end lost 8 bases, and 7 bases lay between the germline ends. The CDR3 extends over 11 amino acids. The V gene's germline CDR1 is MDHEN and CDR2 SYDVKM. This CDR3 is CASSLDHEQFF. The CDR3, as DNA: TGTGCCAGCAGTCTTGACCATGAGCAGTTCTTC.

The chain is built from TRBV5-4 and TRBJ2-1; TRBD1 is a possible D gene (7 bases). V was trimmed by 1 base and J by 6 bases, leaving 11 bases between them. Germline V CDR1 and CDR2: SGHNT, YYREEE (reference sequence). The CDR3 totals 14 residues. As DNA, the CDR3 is TGTGCCAGCAGCTTGAACAGGGGAGGCAATGAGCAGTTCTTC. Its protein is CASSLNRGGNEQFF.

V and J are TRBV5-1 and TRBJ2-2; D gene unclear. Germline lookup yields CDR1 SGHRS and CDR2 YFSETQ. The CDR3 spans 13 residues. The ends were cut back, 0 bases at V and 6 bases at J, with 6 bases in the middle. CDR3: CASSLVISGELFF. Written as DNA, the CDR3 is TGCGCCAGCAGCTTGGTCATCTCCGGGGAGCTGTTTTTT.

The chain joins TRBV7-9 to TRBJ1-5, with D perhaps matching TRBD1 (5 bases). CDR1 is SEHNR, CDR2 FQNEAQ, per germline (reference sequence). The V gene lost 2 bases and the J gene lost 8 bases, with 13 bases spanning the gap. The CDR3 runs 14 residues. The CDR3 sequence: CASSLPGPGKPQHF. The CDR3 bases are TGTGCCAGCAGCTTACCGGGGCCAGGGAAGCCCCAGCATTTT. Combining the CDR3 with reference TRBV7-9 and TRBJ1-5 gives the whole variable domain DTGVSQNPRHKITKRGQNVTFRCDPISEHNRLYWYRQTLGQGPEFLTYFQNEAQLEKSRLLSDRFSAERPKGSFSTLEIQRTEQGDSAMYLCASSLPGPGKPQHFGDGTRLSIL.